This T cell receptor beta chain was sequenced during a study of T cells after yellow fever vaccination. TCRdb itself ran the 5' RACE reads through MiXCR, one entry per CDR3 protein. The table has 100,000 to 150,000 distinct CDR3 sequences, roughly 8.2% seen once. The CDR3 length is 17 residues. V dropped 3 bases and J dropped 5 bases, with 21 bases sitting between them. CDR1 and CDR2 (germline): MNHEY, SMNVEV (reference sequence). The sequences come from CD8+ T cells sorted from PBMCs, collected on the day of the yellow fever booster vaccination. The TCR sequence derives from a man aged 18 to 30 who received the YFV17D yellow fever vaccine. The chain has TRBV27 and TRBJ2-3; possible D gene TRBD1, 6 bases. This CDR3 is CASSFRVEGRGGDTQYF. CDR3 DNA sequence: TGTGCCAGCAGTTTCCGGGTCGAGGGGAGAGGGGGAGATACGCAGTATTTT.